This record looks at one TCR beta chain sequence and its context. This sample was taken from a study of blood T cell repertoires in COVID-19. Profiling relied on immunoSEQ multiplex PCR, and the TCRdb table lists in-frame clones only, not all of them. The repertoire consists of about 250,000 clones, with 65% to 85% occurring once and the leading ten covering around 6%. The V and J ends lost 4 bases and 3 bases respectively, with 19 bases between them. There are 16 residues in the CDR3. Germline V gives CDR1 SGHRS, CDR2 YFSETQ. The receptor was isolated from a man aged 80 or over with acute or convalescent COVID-19. The chain uses TRBV5-1 and TRBJ1-2; D possibly corresponds to TRBD1 (5 bases). The sample comprised peripheral blood. The CDR3 region is CASSRDPTVGYYGYTF. The CDR3, as DNA: TGCGCCAGCAGCCGAGACCCGACAGTTGGATACTATGGCTACACCTTC.